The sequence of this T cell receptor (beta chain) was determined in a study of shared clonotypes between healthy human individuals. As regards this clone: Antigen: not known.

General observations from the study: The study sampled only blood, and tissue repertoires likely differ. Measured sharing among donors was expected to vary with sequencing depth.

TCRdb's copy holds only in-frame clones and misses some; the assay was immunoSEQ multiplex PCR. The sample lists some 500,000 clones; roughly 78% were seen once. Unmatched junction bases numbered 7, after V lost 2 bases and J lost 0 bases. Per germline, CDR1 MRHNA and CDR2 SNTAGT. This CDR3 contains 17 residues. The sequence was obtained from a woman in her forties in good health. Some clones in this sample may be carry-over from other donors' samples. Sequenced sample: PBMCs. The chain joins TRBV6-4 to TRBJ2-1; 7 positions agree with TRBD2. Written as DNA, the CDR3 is TGTGCCAGCAGTGACACCTTACTAGCGCGCTCCTACAATGAGCAGTTCTTC. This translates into CASSDTLLARSYNEQFF.